This entry lists 22 T cell receptor beta chains sequenced from one sample in a study of persistence of HIV-infected CD4 T cells. No antigen has been identified for these receptors. Sequencing used immunoSEQ version 4 in survey mode. This table comes from immunoSEQ multiplex PCR, and its TCRdb copy is limited to in-frame clones, with some not included. This table holds roughly 32,000 clones, roughly 82% found once. An overlapping HIV-1 Gag peptide pool stimulated these cells at 1 ug/peptide/mL. CD40L-negative CD69-negative CD45RO-high memory CD4+ T cells were sorted as populations depleted of antigen-responding cells. The starting material was CD4+ T cells sorted from PBMCs after roughly 18-hour stimulation, obtained from a patient who received antiretroviral therapy. The origin of the receptors is an adult woman with HIV who was CMV-seropositive.

This rearrangement joins TRBV6-1 to TRBJ2-1; TRBD1 is a possible D gene (8 bases). V was trimmed by 2 bases and J by 9 bases, leaving 17 bases between them. This CDR3 has 15 residues. Germline V gives CDR1 MNHNS, CDR2 SASEGT. The CDR3 region is CASSERVTGEGEQFF. In DNA form, the CDR3 reads TGTGCCAGCAGTGAAAGGGTGACAGGGGAGGGTGAGCAGTTCTTC.

The chain combines TRBV30 with TRBJ1-5; D may be TRBD1 (5 bases). Germline V gene sequence: CDR1 GTSNPN, CDR2 SVGIG (reference sequence). Trimming removed 1 base from V and 5 bases from J, with 9 bases in between. The CDR3 spans 13 residues. CDR3 in DNA: TGTGCCTGGAGTGGGGGACCGGATCAGCCCCAGCATTTT. Encoded protein: CAWSGGPDQPQHF.

The rearrangement joins TRBV7-2 to TRBJ2-1; maybe TRBD2 (5 bases). V dropped 8 bases and J dropped 5 bases, with 16 bases sitting between them. CDR1 and CDR2 (germline): SGHTA, FQGNSA. The CDR3 has 14 amino acids. For the CDR3, the DNA is TGTGCCAGCCGGGGTTTTGGGCCTAACAATGAGCAGTTCTTC. The encoded protein is CASRGFGPNNEQFF.

V gene TRBV6-1 combines with J gene TRBJ2-2, with 8 bases that match TRBD1. Looked up from germline, CDR1 is MNHNS and CDR2 is SASEGT. CDR3 length equals 16 residues. The ends lost 4 bases at V and 4 bases at J; junction bases unmatched: 8. CDR3 protein: CASSGRRGLSTGELFF. CDR3 DNA sequence: TGTGCCAGCAGTGGGCGCAGGGGGCTCAGCACCGGGGAGCTGTTTTTT.

V usage is TRBV6-6 and J usage is TRBJ2-3; 7 bases map to TRBD1. Germline V CDR1 and CDR2: MNHNY, SVGAGI (reference sequence). This CDR3 is built from 12 residues. With V trimmed by 6 bases and J by 4 bases, 1 base remained unmatched. The CDR3 nucleotides are TGTGCCAGCAGCCAGGGGGCAGATACGCAGTATTTT. It yields the protein CASSQGADTQYF.

The V and J genes are TRBV9 and TRBJ2-3; 15 bases are a match to TRBD2. Germline CDR1 SGDLS, CDR2 YYNGEE. J lost 7 bases, V lost 4 bases, and 7 bases had no gene match. This CDR3 comprises 16 residues. The CDR3 sequence is CASSPRGTSGRNTQYF. CDR3 nucleotide sequence: TGTGCCAGCAGCCCCCGAGGGACTAGCGGGAGGAATACGCAGTATTTT.

In this sample, this clone turned up once. This CDR3 reads CAMGEVNTF. DNA for the CDR3: TGTGCCATGGGGGAGGTGAACACCTTC. This sequence joins TRBV30 and TRBJ1-2, with D possibly being TRBD1 (5 bases). Germline-derived CDR1 and CDR2 are GTSNPN and SVGIG (reference sequence). V gave up 8 bases and J gave up 12 bases, with 13 bases separating them. This CDR3 is 9 amino acids long. Together with reference TRBV30 and TRBJ1-2, the CDR3 gives the full variable domain: SQTIHQWPATLVQPVGSPLSLECTVEGTSNPNLYWYRQAAGRGLQLLFYSVGIGQISSEVPQNLSASRPQDRQFILSSKKLLLSDSGFYLCAMGEVNTFGSGTRLTVV.

This sequence joins TRBV3-1 (or the pseudogene TRBV3-2) and TRBJ1-2; D is possibly TRBD1 (5 bases). Looked up from germline, CDR1 is LGHDT and CDR2 is YNNKEL (reference sequence). CDR3 length: 14 amino acids. Trimming cost V 3 bases and J 1 base, with 9 bases left between them. Written as DNA, the CDR3 is TGTGCCAGCAGCCAGGGGGGAAGTAACTATGGCTACACCTTC. This codes for CASSQGGSNYGYTF.

V gene TRBV28 combines with J gene TRBJ2-2; 12 nucleotides match TRBD2. CDR3 length: 16 amino acids. Looked up from germline, CDR1 is MDHEN and CDR2 is SYDVKM. V gave up 6 bases and J gave up 3 bases; unmatched junction bases: 5. The CDR3 DNA is TGTGCCAGCAGCCCTAGCGGGAGGGCGGACACCGGGGAGCTGTTTTTT. Amino acids: CASSPSGRADTGELFF. Full variable domain (missing parts from reference TRBV28 and TRBJ2-2): DVKVTQSSRYLVKRTGEKVFLECVQDMDHENMFWYRQDPGLGLRLIYFSYDVKMKEKGDIPEGYSVSREKKERFSLILESASTNQTSMYLCASSPSGRADTGELFFGEGSRLTVL.

The chain carries TRBV5-1 and TRBJ1-2; 8 bases agree with TRBD1. The V segment lost 0 bases and the J segment 4 bases; nucleotides outside the gene matches: 2. CDR3 length: 14 amino acids. Germline-derived CDR1 and CDR2 are SGHRS and YFSETQ. The DNA of the CDR3 is TGCGCCAGCAGCTTGGCAGGGGGCGGCTATGGCTACACCTTC. Its translation: CASSLAGGGYGYTF. Full variable domain (rest looked up from reference TRBV5-1 and TRBJ1-2): KAGVTQTPRYLIKTRGQQVTLSCSPISGHRSVSWYQQTPGQGLQFLFEYFSETQRNKGNFPGRFSGRQFSNSRSEMNVSTLELGDSALYLCASSLAGGGYGYTFGSGTRLTVV.

In regard to this clone: An end of the junction differs from the germline gene, which may be a read error. V and J are TRBV11-3 and TRBJ1-1; tentatively, D is TRBD1 (6 bases). The CDR3 extends over 12 amino acids. CDR1 SGHNT and CDR2 YENEEA come from the germline V gene. The CDR3 is CASRLGGNEAFF. The DNA of the CDR3 is TGTGCCAGCAGGTTAGGGGGTAATGAAGCTTTCTTT.

In its sample, this clone was seen a few times. This sequence joins TRBV6-6 and TRBJ1-4; 7 bases agree with TRBD1. The V and J ends lost 2 bases and 3 bases, in that order; junction bases with no gene match: 3. The CDR3 is made up of 15 amino acids. Germline CDR1 and CDR2: MNHNY and SVGAGI (reference sequence). CDR3 DNA sequence: TGTGCCAGCAGTTACCCAGGGGGAGCTAATGAAAAACTGTTTTTT. As protein: CASSYPGGANEKLFF.

The chain uses TRBV2 and TRBJ1-1; tentatively, D is TRBD1 (6 bases). CDR3 length equals 15 residues. The germline CDR1 and CDR2 sequences are SNHLY and FYNNEI. Deletions cut 8 bases from V and 4 bases from J, with 20 bases between. This CDR3 reads CASGTPAAGATEAFF. The CDR3 DNA follows: TGTGCCAGCGGCACTCCTGCGGCAGGGGCCACTGAAGCTTTCTTT.

This clone turned up a few times. The rearrangement uses TRBV5-4 and TRBJ2-2; possibly TRBD1 for D (5 bases). The CDR3 contains 15 residues. With 0 bases removed from V and 7 bases from J, the gap between germline ends came to 13 bases. Germline V lookup: CDR1 SGHNT, CDR2 YYREEE (reference sequence). In DNA form, the CDR3 reads TGTGCCAGCAGCTTGGCCGTTTCAGGGCTCGGGGAGCTGTTTTTT. Translated: CASSLAVSGLGELFF.

The chain combines TRBV10-1 with TRBJ1-5; D is undetermined. Germline assignment: CDR1 WNHNN and CDR2 SYGVQD (reference sequence). The CDR3 totals 13 residues. V lost 2 bases, J lost 2 bases, and 4 bases lay in between. CDR3 nucleotides: TGCGCCAGCAGTGAGCGGGGCAATCAGCCCCAGCATTTT. Translated, it gives CASSERGNQPQHF.

This chain connects TRBV9 to TRBJ1-1; D may be TRBD1 (5 bases). The CDR3 sequence is 13 residues long. Trimming cost V 6 bases and J 8 bases, with 17 bases left between them. CDR1 and CDR2 (germline): SGDLS, YYNGEE. The CDR3 sequence: CASKLIQGIEAFF. Here the CDR3 DNA reads TGTGCCAGCAAGCTTATCCAGGGAATCGAAGCTTTCTTT.

The chain recombines TRBV19 with TRBJ1-1; tentatively, D is TRBD1 (5 bases). The CDR3 covers 15 residues. The germline V and J ends were trimmed by 2 bases and 6 bases, with 16 bases remaining between them. From germline, CDR1 is LNHDA and CDR2 SQIVND (reference sequence). CDR3: CASSIIVDRGAEAFF. The CDR3 DNA follows: TGTGCCAGTAGTATAATTGTCGACCGAGGGGCTGAAGCTTTCTTT.

The rearrangement uses TRBV6-5 and TRBJ2-3; TRBD1 matches 8 bases. The CDR3 is 14 residues long. The trim removed 7 bases at V and 5 bases at J, leaving 8 bases unmatched. The germline CDR1 and CDR2 sequences are MNHEY and SVGAGI. CDR3 DNA sequence: TGTGCCAGCAATCTGCAGGGGGCCGGAGATACGCAGTATTTT. Translation: CASNLQGAGDTQYF.

CDR3 sequence (DNA): TGTGCCAGCAGCTTATTTGGGGGTGAAGGAAACACCATATATTTT. It yields the protein CASSLFGGEGNTIYF. The V call is TRBV7-3, the J call TRBJ1-3, with D perhaps TRBD1 (5 bases). The germline CDR1 and CDR2 sequences are SGHTA and FQGTGA. Trimming took off 2 bases at V and 4 bases at J, with 12 bases between the two ends. The CDR3 length is 15 residues.

The V call is TRBV7-8, the J call TRBJ1-4; D ambiguous. V lost 7 bases and J lost 1, with 16 bases in between. The CDR3 covers 16 residues. From germline, CDR1 is SGHVS and CDR2 FQNEAQ. In DNA, the CDR3 is TGTGCCAGCACCTCAACCCGTCGCAAAACTAATGAAAAACTGTTTTTT. Protein sequence: CASTSTRRKTNEKLFF.

V is TRBV10-3 and J is TRBJ1-1; the match to TRBD1 covers 10 bases. This CDR3 has 15 amino acids. V shed 6 bases, J shed 5 bases, and the junction held 9 bases outside the gene matches. The germline gives CDR1 ENHRY, CDR2 SYGVKD. The CDR3 loop reads CAISTPGQGKTEAFF. CDR3 nucleotide sequence: TGTGCCATCAGCACTCCGGGACAGGGGAAGACTGAAGCTTTCTTT.

The V gene is TRBV9, the J gene TRBJ1-4; D is possibly TRBD1 (5 bases). The germline V gene has CDR1 SGDLS and CDR2 YYNGEE. V was pared by 4 bases and J by 3 bases, with 10 bases between. The CDR3 spans 14 residues. The CDR3 sequence is CASSPGGANEKLFF. The CDR3 coding sequence is TGTGCCAGCAGCCCCGGAGGGGCTAATGAAAAACTGTTTTTT.